The 3 T cell receptor beta chains given below trace back to one sample, sequenced in a study of a mutant IDH1 vaccine in newly diagnosed glioma. Regarding time point: baseline, week 1 (first vaccination visit). Specified treatment: pre-vaccination baseline after standard-of-care therapy. Using immunoSEQ multiplex PCR, the repertoire was profiled, and TCRdb retains in-frame clones only, with some absent. The sample holds 95,000 to 100,000 clones, 70% to 90% seen once. The sample was PBMCs, taken from a glioma patient treated with radiotherapy, temozolomide or both. The source is a woman between 45 and 65 years old with glioma.

V gene TRBV6-5 combines with J gene TRBJ1-2, with unresolved D. The CDR3 runs 13 residues. The germline V gene has CDR1 MNHEY and CDR2 SVGAGI. V was shortened by 6 bases and J by 1 base, with 9 bases between the two germline ends. Here the CDR3 reads CASRTDYNYGYTF. CDR3 sequence (DNA): TGTGCCAGCAGAACCGACTATAACTATGGCTACACCTTC.

This rearrangement joins TRBV9 to TRBJ1-4; 10 bases map to TRBD1. Germline CDR1 reads SGDLS; CDR2 reads YYNGEE. The CDR3 is 14 amino acids. V shed 4 bases, J shed 7 bases, and the junction held 4 bases outside the gene matches. CDR3 protein: CASSSTGGIEKLFF. The CDR3 region has the DNA TGTGCCAGCAGCTCGACAGGGGGCATTGAAAAACTGTTTTTT.

The chain recombines TRBV19 with TRBJ1-4; no reliable D call. V lost 4 bases and J 0 bases, leaving 15 bases between the germline ends. This CDR3 is built from 17 residues. Per the germline V gene, CDR1 is LNHDA and CDR2 is SQIVND (reference sequence). The CDR3 coding sequence is TGTGCCAGTAGTAACAGCGGGAACCTAGCAACTAATGAAAAACTGTTTTTT. It encodes CASSNSGNLATNEKLFF. Variable domain in full (rest from reference TRBV19 and TRBJ1-4): DGGITQSPKYLFRKEGQNVTLSCEQNLNHDAMYWYRQDPGQGLRLIYYSQIVNDFQKGDIAEGYSVSREKKESFPLTVTSAQKNPTAFYLCASSNSGNLATNEKLFFGSGTQLSVL.